This T cell receptor beta chain was sequenced for a study of T-cell memory formation after mild COVID-19 listed by TCRdb under 2021. General notes on the study: TCR sequence clusters from the two donors were found to be largely donor specific. In a couple of donors, T-cell clones that expanded and contracted after mild COVID-19 were tracked by sequencing TCRalpha and TCRbeta repertoires over time. Two young, previously healthy adult volunteers, one female and one male, were included in the cohort. Overall study results and their limits: Some responding clones were detected in pre-infection memory, suggesting pre-existing cross-reactive memory T cells joined the SARS-CoV-2 response. Balanced CD4/CD8 phenotypes were observed for clones contracting from day 15 to 85, whereas a bias towards CD4+ was observed for a second wave of clones expanding from day 15 to 37. Whether the second-wave clones peaking on day 37 were SARS-CoV-2 specific was not confirmed. The study included only a couple of mild cases, and larger cohorts that include severe cases with pre-infection samples were judged to be necessary. Contracting CD4+ clones were located mainly in the CM and EM memory subsets, whereas CD8+ clones were found to be enriched in EMRA.

Ficoll-Paque density gradient centrifugation was the method used to isolate PBMCs. Note on this clonotype: There is no known antigen for this receptor. No much larger clonotype is one base removed from it; base qualities were not supplied.

Sequencing took place on an Illumina NovaSeq 6000. cDNA libraries for TCRalpha and TCRbeta were prepared by 5'RACE using constant-segment primers, with sample barcodes and unique molecular identifiers added. RNA was extracted from every sample with Trizol reagent. The libraries were amplified in two PCR steps, and the second step added a second sample barcode and Illumina TruSeq adapters. Sequencing of libraries was performed on an Illumina NovaSeq with 2 x 150 bp paired-end reads. The authors processed their data as follows. With migec v1.2.7, reads were demultiplexed and then collapsed into UMI-guided consensus sequences. With mixcr v2.1.11, UMI consensuses were aligned to TRA and TRB V and J templates and assembled into clonotypes. A clonotype was counted as expanded or contracted only when both edgeR and NoisET called the clonotype significant, with the noise models trained on biological replicates. For edgeR calls, a false discovery rate-adjusted p below 0.01 and a log2 fold-change threshold of 1 were applied. As an exploratory analysis of dynamics, max-normalized trajectories of the 1000 most abundant clonotypes were examined by PCA with hierarchical clustering. The CD4 or CD8 phenotype of responding clones was assigned using the separately sequenced CD4+ and CD8+ repertoires. TCRdb reran the public reads through fastp at Q25 and MiXCR, keeping productive beta chains. Each entry is one CDR3 protein sequence, shown with its most common DNA and genes. These V and J calls originate from TCRdb's pipeline instead of the authors' own analysis. Counted in this sample were around 370,000 distinct CDR3 sequences; under 25% of them appeared once. The ten largest make up roughly an eighth of the sample.

The CDR3, from cysteine to phenylalanine, totals 15 residues. The read is trimmed to its CDR3 DNA, 45 bases read in frame from base 1. Ends trimmed: V by 7 bases, J by 8 bases; bases unmatched to a gene: 7. Based on the germline V gene, the CDR1 and CDR2 sequences are KGHDR and SFDVKD. The clonotype originates from an adult woman who had mild COVID-19 (a few samples of this study predate the infection). The sample titles of this study are shuffled in the database, so cell type and time point are left out; the donor was told from shared clones. Recombination linked TRBV24-1 to TRBJ2-1; 13 central nucleotides agree with TRBD2. The source material was PBMCs or a T cell subset sorted from them (not recorded which). CDR3 sequence: CATSLTSGGYYEQFF. The DNA sequence is TGTGCCACCAGCCTGACTAGCGGGGGGTATTATGAGCAGTTCTTC.